Listed below are T cell receptor beta chains from one sample, sequenced in a study of monozygotic twins with inflammatory bowel disease. After re-calling the 5' RACE reads, TCRdb lists one entry per CDR3 protein, DNA absent. This table lists around 380,000 distinct CDR3 sequences. The sample taken for sequencing was blood. These receptors were collected from a human donor with ulcerative colitis or Crohn's disease, or a healthy co-twin of an affected twin (not recorded which). CDR3s include the opening cysteine and the closing phenylalanine or tryptophan.

v_gene	j_gene	CDR3aa
TRBV5-1	TRBJ1-4	CASSSFPGTGGFNEKLFF
TRBV25-1	TRBJ2-7	CASTGTEYEQYF
TRBV6-5	TRBJ1-2	CASSYYYVKGQGNYGYTF
TRBV5-1	TRBJ1-1	CASSLDSGTGVLEAFF
TRBV3-1	TRBJ2-7	CASSQELQGGYEQYF
TRBV6-5	TRBJ2-3	CASSYSIGRATQYF
TRBV29-1	TRBJ2-1	CSVATSGGRYNEQFF
TRBV28	TRBJ1-2	CASKTGAGGYTF
TRBV5-1	TRBJ2-7	CASTPRGAPTDEQYF
TRBV12-3/TRBV12-4	TRBJ2-1	CASTPPRTSGGEQFF
TRBV9	TRBJ1-2	CASSDRQGRPYGYTF
TRBV7-9	TRBJ1-1	CASSLATGVKSEAFF
TRBV4-1	TRBJ1-4	CASSLALWEKLFF
TRBV25-1	TRBJ1-2	CASTKSTGGYGYTF
TRBV4-1	TRBJ2-1	CASSQDHRTSGPGRYNEQFF
TRBV12-3/TRBV12-4	TRBJ2-5	CASSPGTSGRAYQETQYF
TRBV25-1	TRBJ2-3	CASSIKMGPSLDTQYF
TRBV2	TRBJ2-2	CASGSNTGTGELFF